This T cell receptor (beta chain) appears in the sequencing data of a study of vaccination effects on CD4 cells after COVID-19. Sequencing in the ViraFEST assay came after antigen-specific CD4+ T cells had been expanded with viral peptide pools, which were used to stimulate PBMC. Following an approximately eleven-day culture, CD4+ T cells were purified. Vaccinated participants had no history of SARS-CoV-2 infection and tested negative for nucleocapsid antibodies. Profiled with immunoSEQ multiplex PCR; TCRdb holds only in-frame clones, not every one. The sample contains over 25,000 clones, about 70% of which appear only once. As concerns this clone: The antigen is undetermined.

Per the germline V gene, CDR1 is SGDLS and CDR2 is YYNGEE. This CDR3 comprises 14 residues. Trimming took 4 bases from V and 8 from J; bases not matched to a gene: 8. This TCR derives from a human donor who received a COVID-19 vaccine. The chain combines TRBV9 with TRBJ2-1; 8 bases are shared with TRBD2. Sequencing was performed on CD4+ T cells from PBMCs cultured with SARS-CoV-2 spike peptides, taken before COVID-19 vaccination. CDR3 coding DNA: TGTGCCAGCAGCACCTCAGCGGGGGTGGATGAGCAGTTCTTC. Amino acids: CASSTSAGVDEQFF.